This TCR beta chain was profiled in a study of siplizumab effects on memory and regulatory T cells (dated 2019 in TCRdb). Regarding the complete study: The study looked at the effect of siplizumab, an anti-CD2 antibody, on alloreactive T-cell subsets in allogeneic mixed lymphocyte reactions made from human PBMCs.

The paper as a whole reports these results and caveats: About 75-97% of proliferating CD4+ or CD8+ clones could not be given a naive or memory phenotype. Sequences below about 10^-5 frequency were poorly captured, so only a minor fraction of alloreactive clones could be mapped to unstimulated subsets. The cumulative frequency of alloreactive sequences that could be traced back to unstimulated CD4+ memory T cells was significantly reduced by siplizumab. Unstimulated naive T cells appeared to be more diverse than memory T cells, and naive cells seemed to make a substantial contribution to the alloresponse. No functional confirmation was obtained for the suppressive function of proliferating Tregs from siplizumab cultures. In reactions with siplizumab, an average of approximately 70% of mappable alloreactive CD4+ clones were Treg-derived, compared with roughly 30% in control reactions.

Taken from the germline V gene (reference sequence), the CDR1 and CDR2 loops are GTSNPN and SVGIG. The CDR3 contains 12 residues, cysteine and phenylalanine counted. The CDR3 DNA has 36 bases and is translated from base 1. V lost 3 bases and J lost 5 bases; the stretch between them is 8 bases long. Sorted unstimulated T cells, along with proliferating T cells recovered from mixed lymphocyte reactions, underwent TCRbeta CDR3 sequencing. Fresh whole blood from approximately ten HLA-typed healthy donors was used to isolate PBMCs. This clone was detected once. This clone's antigen is unknown. Base quality data are lacking; no much larger clone is found one base away. Libraries were constructed by the immunoSEQ multiplex PCR assay. Each sample had 80,000 to 100,000 TCR templates assayed by the deep sequencing platform. Genomic DNA extracted from sorted T cells was used for TCRbeta CDR3 sequencing. For the original study's pipeline: The R programming language was used for clonal analysis of the TCRbeta CDR3 data. Alloreactive CD4+ and CD8+ clones were identified by comparing unstimulated samples to CFSE-low samples taken after the reaction. By matching sequences to the repertoires of sorted unstimulated Treg and non-Treg cells, each alloreactive CD4+ clone was assigned a regulatory or non-regulatory origin. Entries here come from immuneACCESS through TCRdb and include only in-frame sequences with V and J called. Some clones fail to appear in such tables; in the studies checked, an unresolved V gene covers under half of the shortfall, and the cause of the remainder is unknown. V and J calls and clone size follow that table, whereas D and trimming were derived from the DNA. This sample has more than 85,000 clones in its table, and about 93% of those were observed once. The ten largest clones represent 0.85% to 1.2% of the sample.

Recombination linked TRBV30 to TRBJ2-1; the D gene cannot be named for sure. The source material was CD4+ T cells sorted from blood. This TCR derives from a human donor in good health. The CDR3 reads as follows: CAWSPRNNEQFF. The sequenced DNA is TGTGCCTGGAGCCCCCGGAACAATGAGCAGTTCTTC.